The T cell receptor (beta chain) under discussion was sequenced for a study of shared clonotypes between healthy human individuals. The data were produced by immunoSEQ multiplex PCR, yet TCRdb's version contains in-frame clones alone and is incomplete. In the table there are about 1 million clones, 60% to 80% of which are singletons. From CD4+ cells came CD45RA+ naive and CD45RA-negative memory subsets. V lost 4 bases and J 4 bases, leaving 10 bases between the germline ends. Germline V gene lookup returns CDR1 SNHLY and CDR2 FYNNEI. The CDR3 covers 13 residues. The source of this sequence is a man aged 18 to 30 in good health. Sequencing used memory CD4+ T cells sorted from blood. This sample's subset: CD45RA-negative fraction. The V and J genes are TRBV2 and TRBJ1-2; D unresolved. This chain's CDR3 is CASSGDKVYGYTF. CDR3 DNA: TGTGCCAGCAGTGGCGACAAAGTCTATGGCTACACCTTC.